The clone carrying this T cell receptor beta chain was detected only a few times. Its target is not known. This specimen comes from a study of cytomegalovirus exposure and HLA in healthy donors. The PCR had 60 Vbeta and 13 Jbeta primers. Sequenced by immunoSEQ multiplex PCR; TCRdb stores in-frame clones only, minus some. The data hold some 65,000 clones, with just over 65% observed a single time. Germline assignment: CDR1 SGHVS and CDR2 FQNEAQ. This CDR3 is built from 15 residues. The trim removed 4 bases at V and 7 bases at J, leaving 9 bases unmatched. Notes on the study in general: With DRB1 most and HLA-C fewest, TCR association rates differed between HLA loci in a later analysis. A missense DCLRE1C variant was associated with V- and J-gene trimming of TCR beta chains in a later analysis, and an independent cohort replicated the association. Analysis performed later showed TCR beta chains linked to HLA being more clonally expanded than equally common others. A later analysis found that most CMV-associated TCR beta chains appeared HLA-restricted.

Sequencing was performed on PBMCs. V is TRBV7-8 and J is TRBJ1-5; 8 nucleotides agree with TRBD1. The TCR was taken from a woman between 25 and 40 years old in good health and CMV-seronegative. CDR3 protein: CASSSSGGVKQPQHF. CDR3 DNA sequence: TGTGCCAGCAGCTCGTCAGGGGGCGTGAAACAGCCCCAGCATTTT.